One T cell receptor (beta chain) is described in this entry. Its specificity is not known. This sample stems from a study of graft-versus-host responses after intestinal transplantation. The study, taken as a whole, reports: Graft-donor T cell macrochimerism in patients accompanied high graft-versus-host to host-versus-graft clonal ratios in allografts. Researchers found GvH clones in recipient marrow, and some showed up first in ileum or blood. The highest levels of circulating GvH clones went along with early declines in HvG clones after transplant.

TCRdb's copy holds only in-frame clones and misses some; the assay was immunoSEQ multiplex PCR. The sample lists about 40,000 clones; 90% to 95% were seen once. The CDR3 is 16 residues long. CDR1 and CDR2 from the germline V gene are SGHKS and YYEKEE (reference sequence). The V end lost 4 bases, the J end lost 1 base, and 17 bases lay between the germline ends. This material consisted of PBMCs, taken approximately 700 days after intestinal transplantation. The chain carries TRBV5-5 and TRBJ2-5, with D maybe TRBD1 (6 bases). This sequence was found in a human patient who received an intestinal transplant, so some T cells may come from the graft donor. The CDR3 protein is CASSHRPTGTQETQYF. The CDR3 DNA sequence: TGTGCCAGCAGCCACCGGCCTACAGGGACCCAAGAGACCCAGTACTTC.